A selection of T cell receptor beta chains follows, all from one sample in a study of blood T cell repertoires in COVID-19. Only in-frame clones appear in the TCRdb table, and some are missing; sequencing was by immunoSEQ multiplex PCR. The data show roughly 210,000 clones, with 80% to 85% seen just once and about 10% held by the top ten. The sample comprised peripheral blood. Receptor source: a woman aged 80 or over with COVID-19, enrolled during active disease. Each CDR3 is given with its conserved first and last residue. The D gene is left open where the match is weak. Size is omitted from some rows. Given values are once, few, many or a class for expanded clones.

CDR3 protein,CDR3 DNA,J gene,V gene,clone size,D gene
CASSQGLPGELFF,TGCGCCAGCAGCCAGGGCCTCCCCGGGGAGCTGTTTTTT,TRBJ2-2,TRBV5-1,.,.
CASSSSRGVYGYTF,TGTGCCAGCAGTTCCTCTCGGGGGGTTTATGGCTACACCTTC,TRBJ1-2,TRBV28,few,.
CASSLNKNTEAFF,TGTGCCAGCAGCTTAAACAAGAACACTGAAGCTTTCTTT,TRBJ1-1,TRBV7-3,.,.
CARGRSSRGPNYGYTF,TGTGCCAGAGGACGAAGCAGCAGGGGGCCTAACTATGGCTACACCTTC,TRBJ1-2,TRBV5-3,once,TRBD1
CANIIPSGGDEQFF,TGTGCCAACATAATTCCTAGCGGGGGTGATGAGCAGTTCTTC,TRBJ2-1,TRBV2,.,TRBD2
CATRGVRDEKLFF,TGTGCCACCCGGGGGGTGCGGGATGAAAAACTGTTTTTT,TRBJ1-4,TRBV10-3,.,.
CASSGQPNTGELFF,TGTGCCAGCAGTGGACAGCCGAACACCGGGGAGCTGTTTTTT,TRBJ2-2,TRBV2,.,.
CSVGTSGAHEQYF,TGCAGCGTTGGAACTAGCGGGGCTCACGAGCAGTACTTC,TRBJ2-7,TRBV29-1,.,TRBD2
CASSWSGTGGAGGYTF,TGTGCCAGCAGCTGGTCCGGGACAGGGGGCGCCGGGGGCTACACCTTC,TRBJ1-2,TRBV7-2,.,TRBD1
CASSYMGQNNKGYTF,TGTGCCAGCAGTTACATGGGACAGAACAACAAGGGCTACACCTTC,TRBJ1-2,TRBV6-5,.,TRBD1
CASSLAAGDEQFF,TGTGCCAGCAGCCTTGCAGCGGGGGACGAGCAGTTCTTC,TRBJ2-1,TRBV11-2,.,TRBD2
CASSLAAGPRNTGELFF,TGCGCCAGCAGCTTGGCTGCGGGTCCCCGGAACACCGGGGAGCTGTTTTTT,TRBJ2-2,TRBV5-1,.,.
CASSRLGQGAAAFF,TGTGCCAGCAGTAGGCTGGGCCAGGGGGCCGCAGCTTTCTTT,TRBJ1-1,TRBV25-1,.,TRBD1
CATSRGENYGYTF,TGTGCCACCAGCAGAGGAGAGAACTATGGCTACACCTTC,TRBJ1-2,TRBV15,.,.
CASSETGNNEKLFF,TGTGCCAGTAGCGAGACAGGGAATAATGAAAAACTGTTTTTT,TRBJ1-4,TRBV19,.,TRBD1
CATSYGETAFF,TGTGCCACCTCTTACGGGGAGACGGCTTTCTTT,TRBJ1-1,TRBV6-5,.,.
CASQGAGSPLHF,TGTGCCAGTCAGGGGGCTGGTTCACCCCTCCACTTT,TRBJ1-6,TRBV19,.,TRBD1
CASSLSGTNNEKLFF,TGTGCCAGCAGCTTATCAGGGACTAATAATGAAAAACTGTTTTTT,TRBJ1-4,TRBV5-5,.,.
CASSRQGAGYTGELFF,TGTGCCAGCAGTCGACAGGGGGCCGGCTACACCGGGGAGCTGTTTTTT,TRBJ2-2,TRBV28,.,TRBD1
CASSQGPGLYNEQFF,TGCGCCAGCAGCCAAGGCCCCGGACTATACAATGAGCAGTTCTTC,TRBJ2-1,TRBV4-3,few,.
CASSGDRLAQFF,TGTGCCAGCAGCGGCGACAGATTGGCGCAGTTCTTC,TRBJ2-1,TRBV3-1/TRBV3-2,.,.
CASSDPGGTRQVPQHF,TGTGCCAGCAGTGACCCGGGTGGGACAAGGCAAGTCCCCCAGCATTTT,TRBJ1-5,TRBV6-2/TRBV6-3,.,.
CASSPKGLAGGPLTQYF,TGTGCCAGCAGCCCAAAAGGACTAGCGGGGGGGCCGTTGACCCAGTACTTC,TRBJ2-5,TRBV7-9,.,TRBD2
CASSLLQGRGYTF,TGTGCCAGCAGTTTATTACAGGGTCGTGGCTACACCTTC,TRBJ1-2,TRBV28,.,.
CATSDLRGKTNEKLFF,TGTGCCACCAGTGATTTGAGGGGGAAAACTAATGAAAAACTGTTTTTT,TRBJ1-4,TRBV24-1,few,.
CASSQDGSGWIYGYTF,TGCGCCAGCAGCCAAGATGGGTCAGGCTGGATCTATGGCTACACCTTC,TRBJ1-2,TRBV4-1,.,.
CASSLTGGQQETQYF,TGTGCCAGCAGCTTGACGGGGGGACAACAAGAGACCCAGTACTTC,TRBJ2-5,TRBV5-4,few,.
CASSLIPLSSGTDTQYF,TGCGCCAGCAGCTTGATCCCCCTTTCTAGCGGTACAGATACGCAGTATTTT,TRBJ2-3,TRBV5-1,.,TRBD2
CATSDPSGGYNEQFF,TGTGCCACCAGTGATCCCAGCGGGGGCTACAATGAGCAGTTCTTC,TRBJ2-1,TRBV24-1,once,TRBD2
CASSPRQGKGTEAFF,TGTGCCAGCTCACCACGGCAGGGAAAGGGCACTGAAGCTTTCTTT,TRBJ1-1,TRBV18,.,.
CASSQPPWRATGELFF,TGTGCCAGCAGCCAACCCCCGTGGAGGGCAACCGGGGAGCTGTTTTTT,TRBJ2-2,TRBV3-1/TRBV3-2,.,.
CASRRDRLVKQPQHF,TGTGCCAGCAGGAGGGACAGGCTAGTAAAGCAGCCCCAGCATTTT,TRBJ1-5,TRBV2,.,TRBD1
CAISERTGAMNTEAFF,TGTGCCATCAGTGAAAGGACAGGGGCAATGAACACTGAAGCTTTCTTT,TRBJ1-1,TRBV10-3,.,TRBD1
CASSRQTSGNTIYF,TGTGCCAGCAGTAGACAGACTTCTGGAAACACCATATATTTT,TRBJ1-3,TRBV7-2,once,.
CASKRASGGAAGTGELFF,TGCGCCAGCAAGAGGGCTAGCGGGGGGGCCGCGGGGACCGGGGAGCTGTTTTTT,TRBJ2-2,TRBV10-2,.,TRBD2
CASGGTAIGDTEAFF,TGTGCCAGCGGGGGGACAGCAATTGGGGACACTGAAGCTTTCTTT,TRBJ1-1,TRBV27,few,TRBD1
CASSERLAGVPATQYF,TGTGCCAGCAGTGAGCGACTAGCGGGGGTCCCGGCGACCCAGTACTTC,TRBJ2-5,TRBV2,.,TRBD2
CASSGQGLAEAFF,TGCGCCAGCTCTGGACAGGGGCTCGCTGAAGCTTTCTTT,TRBJ1-1,TRBV10-2,.,TRBD1
CASSVGDTLSYGYTF,TGTGCCAGCAGCGTAGGGGACACGCTGTCCTATGGCTACACCTTC,TRBJ1-2,TRBV9,.,.
CSVAPIAVNIQYF,TGCAGCGTGGCCCCCATTGCGGTAAACATTCAGTACTTC,TRBJ2-4,TRBV29-1,.,.
CASSSGWKDEQFF,TGTGCCAGCAGCTCGGGGTGGAAGGATGAGCAGTTCTTC,TRBJ2-1,TRBV5-4,.,.
CATASGTGNTGELFF,TGCGCCACCGCTTCCGGGACAGGTAACACCGGGGAGCTGTTTTTT,TRBJ2-2,TRBV5-1,.,TRBD1
CASSPGLHGSEAFF,TGTGCCAGCAGCCCCGGCTTACACGGGTCTGAAGCTTTCTTT,TRBJ1-1,TRBV5-4,.,.
CASSQDLVESLAANTGELFF,TGCGCCAGCAGCCAAGATTTGGTGGAGTCACTAGCGGCCAACACCGGGGAGCTGTTTTTT,TRBJ2-2,TRBV4-1,.,TRBD2
CASSPGRDGSPLHF,TGTGCCAGCTCACCAGGGAGGGATGGGTCACCCCTCCACTTT,TRBJ1-6,TRBV18,.,.
CASSLMEYSSPLHF,TGTGCCAGCAGCTTAATGGAGTATTCTTCACCCCTCCACTTT,TRBJ1-6,TRBV7-8,.,.
CASSQDRGSRQPQHF,TGTGCCAGCAGCCAGGACAGGGGGAGCCGTCAGCCCCAGCATTTT,TRBJ1-5,TRBV7-2,.,TRBD1
CAISESGTVYGYTF,TGTGCCATCAGTGAGTCGGGGACAGTTTATGGCTACACCTTC,TRBJ1-2,TRBV10-3,few,TRBD1
CASSSGWTGQETQYF,TGCGCCAGCAGCTCCGGGTGGACAGGGCAAGAGACCCAGTACTTC,TRBJ2-5,TRBV5-1,once,TRBD1
CASSPGAHTSYEQYF,TGTGCCAGCAGCCCAGGGGCTCATACCTCCTACGAGCAGTACTTC,TRBJ2-7,TRBV14,.,.
CASSYSIPNYGYTF,TGTGCCAGCAGTTACTCCATTCCCAACTATGGCTACACCTTC,TRBJ1-2,TRBV6-5,.,.
CASLGTNQETQYF,TGTGCCAGCCTCGGGACTAACCAAGAGACCCAATACTTC,TRBJ2-5,TRBV28,.,TRBD2
CASSLVSLSFQETQYF,TGTGCCAGCAGCTTAGTGTCCCTGAGCTTCCAAGAGACCCAGTACTTC,TRBJ2-5,TRBV7-2,.,.
CASSFIIPGQGAVGYEQYF,TGTGCCAGCAGCTTTATTATTCCGGGACAGGGGGCGGTGGGCTACGAGCAGTACTTC,TRBJ2-7,TRBV5-6,.,TRBD1
CASFRGGGETQYF,TGTGCCAGCTTCCGGGGGGGCGGCGAGACCCAGTACTTC,TRBJ2-5,TRBV28,.,TRBD2